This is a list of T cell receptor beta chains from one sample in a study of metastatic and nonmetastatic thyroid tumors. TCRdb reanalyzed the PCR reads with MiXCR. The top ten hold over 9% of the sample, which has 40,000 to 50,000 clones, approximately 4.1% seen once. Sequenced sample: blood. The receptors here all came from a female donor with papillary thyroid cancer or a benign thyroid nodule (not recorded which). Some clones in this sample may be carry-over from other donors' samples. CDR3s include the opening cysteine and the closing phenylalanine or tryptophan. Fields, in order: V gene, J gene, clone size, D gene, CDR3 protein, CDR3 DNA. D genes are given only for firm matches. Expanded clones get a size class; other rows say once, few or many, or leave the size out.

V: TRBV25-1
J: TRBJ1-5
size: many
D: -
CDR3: CASSDHGNQPQHF
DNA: TGTGCCAGCAGTGATCACGGCAATCAGCCCCAGCATTTT

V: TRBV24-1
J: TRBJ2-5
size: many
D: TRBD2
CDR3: CATSDGRGRGGETQYF
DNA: TGTGCCACCAGTGATGGACGGGGACGCGGGGGGGAGACCCAGTACTTC

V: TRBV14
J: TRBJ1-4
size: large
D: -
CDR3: CASSQVRRGGEKLFF
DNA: TGTGCCAGCAGCCAAGTGAGGCGAGGCGGAGAAAAACTGTTTTTT

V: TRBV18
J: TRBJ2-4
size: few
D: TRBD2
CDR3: CASSPSLWEGTKNIQYF
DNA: TGTGCCAGCTCACCATCTTTGTGGGAGGGGACCAAAAACATTCAGTACTTC

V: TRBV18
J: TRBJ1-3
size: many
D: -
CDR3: CASSPPGESSGNTIYF
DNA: TGTGCCAGCTCACCACCCGGAGAAAGCTCTGGAAACACCATATATTTT

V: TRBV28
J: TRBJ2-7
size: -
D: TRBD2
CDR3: CASSGALAGGDEQYF
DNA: TGTGCCAGCAGTGGGGCACTAGCGGGAGGGGACGAGCAGTACTTC

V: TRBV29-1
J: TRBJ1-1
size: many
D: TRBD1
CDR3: CSVEPGQVGEAFF
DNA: TGCAGCGTTGAGCCGGGACAGGTGGGCGAAGCTTTCTTT

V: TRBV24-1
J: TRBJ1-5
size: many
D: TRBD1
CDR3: CATSDSDRVGNQPQHF
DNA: TGTGCCACCAGTGATTCCGACAGGGTGGGCAATCAGCCCCAGCATTTT

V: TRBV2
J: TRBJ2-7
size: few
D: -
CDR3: CASSAYYEQYF
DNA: TGTGCCAGCAGTGCATACTACGAGCAGTACTTC

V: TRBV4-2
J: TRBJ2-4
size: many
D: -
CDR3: CASSQGGAENIQYF
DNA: TGTGCCAGCAGCCAAGGGGGCGCCGAAAACATTCAGTACTTC

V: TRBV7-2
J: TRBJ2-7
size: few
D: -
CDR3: CASSYTRMVGGVYGQYF
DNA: TGTGCCAGCAGCTATACAAGAATGGTTGGGGGCGTCTACGGGCAGTACTTC

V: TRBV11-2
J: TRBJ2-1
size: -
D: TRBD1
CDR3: CASSQGDEREQFF
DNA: TGTGCCAGCAGCCAGGGGGATGAGCGGGAGCAGTTCTTC

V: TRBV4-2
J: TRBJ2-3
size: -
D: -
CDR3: CASSHGDTQYF
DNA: TGTGCCAGCAGCCATGGAGATACGCAGTATTTT

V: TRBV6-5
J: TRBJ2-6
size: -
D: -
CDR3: CASSYKREGASGANVLTF
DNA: TGTGCCAGCAGTTACAAGAGGGAGGGGGCTTCTGGGGCCAACGTCCTGACTTTC

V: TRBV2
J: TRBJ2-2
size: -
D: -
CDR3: CASSTNTGELFF
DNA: TGTGCCAGCAGTACCAACACCGGGGAGCTGTTTTTT

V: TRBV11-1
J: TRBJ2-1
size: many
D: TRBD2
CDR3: CASSPTFPGLAGGEQFF
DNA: TGTGCCAGCAGCCCTACTTTCCCGGGACTAGCGGGAGGGGAGCAGTTCTTC

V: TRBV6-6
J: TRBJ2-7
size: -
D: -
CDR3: CASSYPHSESYEQYF
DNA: TGTGCCAGCAGTTACCCCCATTCGGAGTCGTACGAGCAGTACTTC

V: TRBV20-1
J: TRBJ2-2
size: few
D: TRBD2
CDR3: CSAREPLAGSTGELFF
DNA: TGCAGTGCTAGAGAGCCACTAGCGGGCAGCACCGGGGAGCTGTTTTTT

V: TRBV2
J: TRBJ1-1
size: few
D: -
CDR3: CASSEETDTEAFF
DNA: TGTGCCAGCAGTGAAGAGACGGACACTGAAGCTTTCTTT

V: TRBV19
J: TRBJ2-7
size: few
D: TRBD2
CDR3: CASRERLAGGPYEQYF
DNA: TGTGCCAGTAGGGAACGTCTAGCGGGAGGTCCATACGAGCAGTACTTC

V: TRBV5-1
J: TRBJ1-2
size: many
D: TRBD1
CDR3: CASSPGQGWSDGYTF
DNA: TGCGCCAGCAGCCCTGGACAGGGGTGGTCGGATGGCTACACCTTC

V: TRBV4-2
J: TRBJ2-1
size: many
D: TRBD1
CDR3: CASSQDLPPAGQVLSEQFF
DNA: TGTGCCAGCAGCCAAGATCTCCCTCCTGCGGGACAGGTCCTGAGTGAGCAGTTCTTC

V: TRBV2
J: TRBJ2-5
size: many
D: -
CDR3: CASSAGLQETQYF
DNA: TGTGCCAGCAGTGCGGGACTCCAAGAGACCCAGTACTTC

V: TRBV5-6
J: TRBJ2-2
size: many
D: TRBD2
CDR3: CASSLEAGANTGELFF
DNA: TGTGCCAGCAGCTTGGAAGCGGGAGCGAACACCGGGGAGCTGTTTTTT

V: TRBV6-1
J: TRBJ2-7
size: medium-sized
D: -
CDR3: CASSTRGYEQYF
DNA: TGTGCCAGCAGTACCCGGGGGTACGAGCAGTACTTC

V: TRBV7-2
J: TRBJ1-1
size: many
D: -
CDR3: CASSLTRTEAFF
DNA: TGTGCCAGCAGCCTGACAAGAACGGAAGCTTTCTTT

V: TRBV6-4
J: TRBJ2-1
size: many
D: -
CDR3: CASSDGAGSYNEQFF
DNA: TGTGCCAGCAGTGACGGAGCGGGCAGCTACAATGAGCAGTTCTTC

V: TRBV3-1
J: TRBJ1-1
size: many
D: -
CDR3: CASRVGGDTEAFF
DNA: TGTGCCAGCCGGGTCGGGGGGGACACTGAAGCTTTCTTT

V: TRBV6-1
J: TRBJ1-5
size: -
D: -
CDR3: CTSKPSSGVYQPQHF
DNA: TGTACCAGCAAACCTAGTTCAGGGGTCTATCAGCCCCAGCATTTT

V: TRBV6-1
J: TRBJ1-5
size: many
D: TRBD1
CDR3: CASRPGTETQPQHF
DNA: TGTGCCAGCAGACCCGGGACAGAAACTCAGCCCCAGCATTTT

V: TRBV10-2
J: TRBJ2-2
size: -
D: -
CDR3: CASQTDANTGELFF
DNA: TGCGCCAGTCAGACGGACGCGAACACCGGGGAGCTGTTTTTT

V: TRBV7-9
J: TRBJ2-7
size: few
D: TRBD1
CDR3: CASRRTLGQGVDEQYF
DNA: TGTGCCAGCAGGCGAACTCTGGGACAGGGGGTTGACGAGCAGTACTTC

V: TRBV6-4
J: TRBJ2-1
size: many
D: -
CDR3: CATGESGDHNEQFF
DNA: TGTGCCACCGGCGAAAGTGGGGACCACAATGAGCAGTTCTTC

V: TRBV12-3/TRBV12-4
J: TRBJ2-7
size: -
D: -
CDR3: CASTLSGSYEQYF
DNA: TGTGCCAGCACTCTAAGCGGGTCCTACGAGCAGTACTTC

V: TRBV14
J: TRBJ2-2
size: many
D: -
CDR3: CASSQALWTGLDTGELFF
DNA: TGTGCCAGCAGCCAAGCTCTTTGGACTGGGCTAGACACCGGGGAGCTGTTTTTT

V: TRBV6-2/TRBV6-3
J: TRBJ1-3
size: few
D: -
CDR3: CASSTSGNTIYF
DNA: TGTGCCAGCAGTACGTCCGGAAACACCATATATTTT

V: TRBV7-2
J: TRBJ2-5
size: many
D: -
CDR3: CASSWTMQETQYF
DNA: TGTGCCAGCAGCTGGACTATGCAAGAGACCCAGTACTTC

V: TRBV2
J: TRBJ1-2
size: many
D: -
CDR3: CASSEGGDYGYTF
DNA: TGTGCCAGCAGTGAAGGCGGAGACTATGGCTACACCTTC

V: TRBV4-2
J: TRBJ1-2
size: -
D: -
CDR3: CASSQEGKEDGYTF
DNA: TGTGCCAGCAGCCAGGAGGGAAAAGAGGATGGCTACACCTTC

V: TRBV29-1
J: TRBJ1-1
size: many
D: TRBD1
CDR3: CSVGGQGARTEAFF
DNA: TGCAGCGTTGGTGGACAGGGGGCGAGAACTGAAGCTTTCTTT

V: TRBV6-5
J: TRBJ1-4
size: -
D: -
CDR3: CASSLTFGGEKLFF
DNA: TGTGCCAGCAGTTTGACATTCGGCGGTGAAAAACTGTTTTTT

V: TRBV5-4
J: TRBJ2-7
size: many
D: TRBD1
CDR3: CASSLDRDRSYEQYF
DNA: TGTGCCAGCAGCTTGGACCGGGACAGGTCCTACGAGCAGTACTTC

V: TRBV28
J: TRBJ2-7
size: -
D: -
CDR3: CASSSESYEQYF
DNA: TGTGCCAGCAGTTCAGAGAGCTACGAGCAGTACTTC

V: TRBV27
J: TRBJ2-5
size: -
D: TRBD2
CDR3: CASSAGLAVDTEYF
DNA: TGTGCCAGCAGCGCGGGACTAGCGGTAGATACCGAGTACTTC

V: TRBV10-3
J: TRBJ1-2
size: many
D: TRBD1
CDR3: CAISAGTGVLNYGYTF
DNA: TGTGCCATCAGTGCCGGGACAGGGGTCCTTAACTATGGCTACACCTTC

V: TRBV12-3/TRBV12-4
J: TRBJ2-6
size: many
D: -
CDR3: CASSAPPTGPGANVLTF
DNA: TGTGCCAGCAGTGCTCCTCCCACAGGGCCTGGGGCCAACGTCCTGACTTTC

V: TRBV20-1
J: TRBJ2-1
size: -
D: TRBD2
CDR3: CGARGEGLAGDEQFF
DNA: TGCGGTGCTAGAGGGGAGGGGCTAGCGGGAGATGAGCAGTTCTTC

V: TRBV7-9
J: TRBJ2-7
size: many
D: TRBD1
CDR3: CASSWGQGREQYF
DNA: TGTGCCAGCAGCTGGGGACAGGGTCGGGAGCAGTACTTC

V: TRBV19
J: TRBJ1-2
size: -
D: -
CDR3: CASRTRYGYTF
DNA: TGTGCCAGTAGGACACGCTATGGCTACACCTTC

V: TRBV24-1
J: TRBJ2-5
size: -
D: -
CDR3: CNTPSYRAGETQYF
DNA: TGTAACACCCCCTCCTACAGGGCCGGGGAGACCCAGTACTTC

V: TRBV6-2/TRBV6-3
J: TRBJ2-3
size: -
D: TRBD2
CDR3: CASSLTSGSGGDTQYF
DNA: TGTGCCAGCAGTTTAACTAGCGGGAGCGGAGGAGATACGCAGTATTTT

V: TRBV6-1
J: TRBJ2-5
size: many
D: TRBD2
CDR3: CASRATSGRETQYF
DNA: TGTGCCAGCAGAGCGACTAGCGGGAGGGAGACCCAGTACTTC

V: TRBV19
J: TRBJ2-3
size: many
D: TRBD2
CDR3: CASSSSGTSGTDTQYF
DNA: TGTGCCAGTAGTAGTTCGGGGACTAGCGGAACAGATACGCAGTATTTT

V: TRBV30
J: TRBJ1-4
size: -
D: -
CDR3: CAWSAGVTNEKLFF
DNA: TGTGCCTGGAGTGCAGGTGTTACTAATGAAAAACTGTTTTTT